This is a list of T cell receptor beta chains from one sample in a study of tumor-infiltrating lymphocytes in localized non-small cell lung cancer. Using immunoSEQ multiplex PCR, the repertoire was profiled, and TCRdb retains in-frame clones only, with some absent. This sample carries about 24,000 clones, about three fifths of them seen once, and the ten largest clones take more than 5%. The sequencing input was lung tumor tissue. Receptor source: a human donor with non-small cell lung cancer. The CDR3 runs from the conserved cysteine through the conserved F or W. D genes are given only for firm matches. The size of a clone is reported for some rows only, either as once, few or many, or as a class for expanded clones.

j_gene: TRBJ1-3; v_gene: TRBV21-1; len: 16; abundance: NA; d_gene: NA; CDR3aa: CASTPRGIFSGNTIYF; CDR3nt: TGTGCCAGCACCCCACGGGGGATTTTCTCTGGAAACACCATATATTTT
j_gene: TRBJ2-1; v_gene: TRBV2; len: 16; abundance: NA; d_gene: TRBD1; CDR3aa: CASSEWGTGVRNEQFF; CDR3nt: TGTGCCAGCAGTGAATGGGGGACAGGGGTGCGCAATGAGCAGTTCTTC
j_gene: TRBJ2-1; v_gene: TRBV7-9; len: 17; abundance: NA; d_gene: TRBD1; CDR3aa: CASSLGNGGQGRDEQFF; CDR3nt: TGTGCCAGCAGCTTAGGAAATGGGGGACAGGGGAGAGATGAGCAGTTCTTC
j_gene: TRBJ2-5; v_gene: TRBV2; len: 13; abundance: NA; d_gene: TRBD1; CDR3aa: CALSPGQQETQYF; CDR3nt: TGTGCCCTTTCCCCGGGACAGCAAGAGACCCAGTACTTC
j_gene: TRBJ1-2; v_gene: TRBV20-1; len: 10; abundance: few; d_gene: NA; CDR3aa: CSASGDGYTF; CDR3nt: TGCAGTGCTAGTGGTGACGGCTACACCTTC
j_gene: TRBJ2-7; v_gene: TRBV5-1; len: 16; abundance: few; d_gene: TRBD2; CDR3aa: CASSLSSGITSSEQYF; CDR3nt: TGCGCCAGCAGCTTGTCCAGCGGGATCACCTCCAGCGAGCAGTACTTC
j_gene: TRBJ1-2; v_gene: TRBV6-5; len: 13; abundance: once; d_gene: NA; CDR3aa: CASSPGPNYGYTF; CDR3nt: TGTGCCAGCAGCCCTGGACCTAACTATGGCTACACCTTC
j_gene: TRBJ2-2; v_gene: TRBV2; len: 13; abundance: medium-sized; d_gene: TRBD2; CDR3aa: CASSFAGAGELFF; CDR3nt: TGTGCCAGCAGTTTCGCGGGGGCCGGGGAGCTGTTTTTT
j_gene: TRBJ2-7; v_gene: TRBV4-2; len: 15; abundance: few; d_gene: TRBD2; CDR3aa: CASSQGLAGSYEQYF; CDR3nt: TGTGCCAGCAGCCAAGGACTAGCGGGATCCTACGAGCAGTACTTC
j_gene: TRBJ2-3; v_gene: TRBV10-3; len: 14; abundance: NA; d_gene: TRBD1; CDR3aa: CATRQGNPADTQYF; CDR3nt: TGTGCCACCCGACAGGGCAATCCCGCAGATACGCAGTATTTT
j_gene: TRBJ2-1; v_gene: TRBV5-4; len: 15; abundance: NA; d_gene: TRBD2; CDR3aa: CASSATSALQGEQFF; CDR3nt: TGTGCCAGCAGCGCGACTAGCGCCCTACAAGGTGAGCAGTTCTTC
j_gene: TRBJ2-5; v_gene: TRBV25-1; len: 14; abundance: NA; d_gene: NA; CDR3aa: CASSESGTRETQYF; CDR3nt: TGTGCCAGCAGTGAGTCGGGGACGCGGGAGACCCAGTACTTC
j_gene: TRBJ1-1; v_gene: TRBV2; len: 17; abundance: NA; d_gene: TRBD1; CDR3aa: CASSYSGTGLMNTEAFF; CDR3nt: TGTGCCAGCAGCTATTCCGGGACAGGGCTAATGAACACTGAAGCTTTCTTT
j_gene: TRBJ2-3; v_gene: TRBV9; len: 14; abundance: NA; d_gene: TRBD1; CDR3aa: CASNRDRGADTQYF; CDR3nt: TGTGCCAGCAACCGGGACAGGGGCGCAGATACGCAGTATTTT
j_gene: TRBJ1-3; v_gene: TRBV7-3; len: 13; abundance: NA; d_gene: NA; CDR3aa: CASSPTNGNTIYF; CDR3nt: TGTGCCAGCAGCCCGACGAATGGAAACACCATATATTTT
j_gene: TRBJ2-2; v_gene: TRBV27; len: 15; abundance: NA; d_gene: NA; CDR3aa: CASSLRSGNTGELFF; CDR3nt: TGTGCCAGCAGTTTACGGTCGGGTAACACCGGGGAGCTGTTTTTT
j_gene: TRBJ1-1; v_gene: TRBV5-1; len: 16; abundance: NA; d_gene: NA; CDR3aa: CASSSSQGTYRTEAFF; CDR3nt: TGCGCCAGCAGCTCGTCGCAGGGAACTTATCGCACTGAAGCTTTCTTT
j_gene: TRBJ2-6; v_gene: TRBV14; len: 19; abundance: medium-sized; d_gene: TRBD2; CDR3aa: CASSPYLLAGVSGANVLTF; CDR3nt: TGTGCCAGCAGCCCCTATTTACTAGCGGGGGTCTCTGGGGCCAACGTCCTGACTTTC
j_gene: TRBJ1-2; v_gene: TRBV11-2; len: 13; abundance: NA; d_gene: TRBD1; CDR3aa: CASSLTGTEGYTF; CDR3nt: TGTGCCAGCAGCCTGACAGGGACTGAGGGCTACACCTTC
j_gene: TRBJ2-7; v_gene: TRBV6-1; len: 13; abundance: once; d_gene: NA; CDR3aa: CASSENIPYEQYF; CDR3nt: TGTGCCAGCAGTGAGAATATTCCTTACGAGCAGTACTTC
j_gene: TRBJ1-1; v_gene: TRBV5-1; len: 16; abundance: few; d_gene: NA; CDR3aa: CASSAGLDLMNTEAFF; CDR3nt: TGCGCCAGCAGCGCCGGATTGGACCTTATGAACACTGAAGCTTTCTTT
j_gene: TRBJ2-7; v_gene: TRBV5-1; len: 18; abundance: NA; d_gene: TRBD2; CDR3aa: CASSLVASGGSITYEQYF; CDR3nt: TGCGCCAGCAGCTTGGTGGCTAGCGGGGGGAGTATCACCTACGAGCAGTACTTC
j_gene: TRBJ2-1; v_gene: TRBV25-1; len: 16; abundance: NA; d_gene: TRBD1; CDR3aa: CASSGVDRGEGNEQFF; CDR3nt: TGTGCCAGCAGCGGGGTGGACAGGGGCGAGGGCAATGAGCAGTTCTTC
j_gene: TRBJ2-4; v_gene: TRBV28; len: 12; abundance: NA; d_gene: NA; CDR3aa: CASSPTQNIQYF; CDR3nt: TGTGCCAGCAGCCCTACTCAAAACATTCAGTACTTC
j_gene: TRBJ1-5; v_gene: TRBV27; len: 18; abundance: NA; d_gene: TRBD1; CDR3aa: CASSLEDRVRLNNQPQHF; CDR3nt: TGTGCCAGCAGTTTAGAAGACAGGGTTCGGTTGAACAATCAGCCCCAGCATTTT
j_gene: TRBJ1-1; v_gene: TRBV2; len: 11; abundance: few; d_gene: NA; CDR3aa: CASIENTEAFF; CDR3nt: TGTGCCAGCATAGAGAACACTGAAGCTTTCTTT
j_gene: TRBJ2-7; v_gene: TRBV9; len: 13; abundance: NA; d_gene: NA; CDR3aa: CASSPGHSSEQYF; CDR3nt: TGTGCCAGCAGCCCGGGACATTCCAGCGAGCAGTACTTC
j_gene: TRBJ1-1; v_gene: TRBV5-6; len: 15; abundance: NA; d_gene: NA; CDR3aa: CASSYDTQGLGEAFF; CDR3nt: TGTGCCAGCAGCTATGATACGCAGGGTTTAGGTGAAGCTTTCTTT
j_gene: TRBJ2-1; v_gene: TRBV6-5; len: 15; abundance: NA; d_gene: TRBD2; CDR3aa: CASSYLTSGYNEQFF; CDR3nt: TGTGCCAGCAGTTACCTGACTAGCGGCTACAATGAGCAGTTCTTC
j_gene: TRBJ2-5; v_gene: TRBV19; len: 14; abundance: NA; d_gene: NA; CDR3aa: CASSVDTDQETQYF; CDR3nt: TGTGCCAGTAGTGTGGACACTGACCAAGAGACCCAGTACTTC
j_gene: TRBJ2-3; v_gene: TRBV9; len: 15; abundance: NA; d_gene: NA; CDR3aa: CASSVGGGRPDTQYF; CDR3nt: TGTGCCAGCAGCGTAGGAGGGGGAAGGCCAGATACGCAGTATTTT
j_gene: TRBJ2-1; v_gene: TRBV18; len: 16; abundance: NA; d_gene: NA; CDR3aa: CASSQNSALSYNEQFF; CDR3nt: TGTGCCAGCTCGCAAAACTCCGCTCTATCCTACAATGAGCAGTTCTTC
j_gene: TRBJ2-7; v_gene: TRBV9; len: 13; abundance: NA; d_gene: NA; CDR3aa: CASGKGPSYEQYF; CDR3nt: TGTGCCAGCGGGAAAGGACCGTCCTACGAGCAGTACTTC
j_gene: TRBJ2-1; v_gene: TRBV29-1; len: 13; abundance: NA; d_gene: NA; CDR3aa: CSVERLSYNEQFF; CDR3nt: TGCAGCGTTGAGCGACTCTCCTACAATGAGCAGTTCTTC
j_gene: TRBJ1-1; v_gene: TRBV27; len: 15; abundance: few; d_gene: NA; CDR3aa: CASSLSPSFNTEAFF; CDR3nt: TGTGCCAGCAGTTTATCGCCCAGCTTCAACACTGAAGCTTTCTTT
j_gene: TRBJ1-5; v_gene: TRBV2; len: 13; abundance: NA; d_gene: NA; CDR3aa: CASSRGLGQPQHF; CDR3nt: TGTGCCAGCAGTAGGGGCCTCGGACAGCCCCAGCATTTT
j_gene: TRBJ1-4; v_gene: TRBV2; len: 16; abundance: NA; d_gene: NA; CDR3aa: CASMKGGVLFGEKLFF; CDR3nt: TGTGCCAGCATGAAGGGGGGGGTTTTATTCGGTGAAAAACTGTTTTTT
j_gene: TRBJ2-3; v_gene: TRBV4-1; len: 18; abundance: NA; d_gene: TRBD2; CDR3aa: CASSQWTSGEAGTDTQYF; CDR3nt: TGCGCCAGCAGCCAATGGACTAGCGGGGAGGCGGGCACAGATACGCAGTATTTT
j_gene: TRBJ2-2; v_gene: TRBV6-6; len: 13; abundance: NA; d_gene: TRBD1; CDR3aa: CASRQGDTGELFF; CDR3nt: TGTGCCAGCAGACAGGGGGACACCGGGGAGCTGTTTTTT
j_gene: TRBJ2-1; v_gene: TRBV2; len: 16; abundance: NA; d_gene: TRBD2; CDR3aa: CASSRLAASSYNEQFF; CDR3nt: TGTGCCAGCAGTAGACTAGCGGCTAGCTCCTACAATGAGCAGTTCTTC
j_gene: TRBJ1-2; v_gene: TRBV7-9; len: 13; abundance: NA; d_gene: NA; CDR3aa: CASRKEGVYGYTF; CDR3nt: TGTGCCAGCCGCAAGGAGGGGGTATATGGCTACACCTTT
j_gene: TRBJ1-1; v_gene: TRBV27; len: 14; abundance: few; d_gene: NA; CDR3aa: CASRWGGGNTEAFF; CDR3nt: TGTGCCAGCCGCTGGGGCGGAGGGAACACTGAAGCTTTCTTT
j_gene: TRBJ1-2; v_gene: TRBV18; len: 13; abundance: NA; d_gene: TRBD1; CDR3aa: CASSPGQAYGYTF; CDR3nt: TGTGCCAGCTCACCGGGACAGGCCTATGGCTACACCTTC
j_gene: TRBJ2-2; v_gene: TRBV7-3; len: 16; abundance: NA; d_gene: TRBD2; CDR3aa: CASSLGGGLVAGELFF; CDR3nt: TGTGCCAGCAGCTTAGGGGGGGGACTAGTCGCCGGGGAGCTGTTTTTT
j_gene: TRBJ1-5; v_gene: TRBV5-1; len: 17; abundance: NA; d_gene: TRBD1; CDR3aa: CASSQGTGDFGNQPQHF; CDR3nt: TGCGCCAGCAGCCAAGGGACAGGGGATTTTGGCAATCAGCCCCAGCATTTT
j_gene: TRBJ2-5; v_gene: TRBV2; len: 16; abundance: NA; d_gene: TRBD1; CDR3aa: CASSINRGTGLETQYF; CDR3nt: TGTGCCAGCAGTATAAACAGGGGGACGGGTCTGGAGACCCAGTACTTC
j_gene: TRBJ1-4; v_gene: TRBV19; len: 14; abundance: NA; d_gene: NA; CDR3aa: CASSMWGTNEKLFF; CDR3nt: TGTGCCAGTAGTATGTGGGGAACTAATGAAAAACTGTTTTTT
j_gene: TRBJ2-7; v_gene: TRBV2; len: 14; abundance: NA; d_gene: NA; CDR3aa: CASSVWGEESEQYF; CDR3nt: TGTGCCAGCAGTGTTTGGGGGGAGGAAAGCGAGCAGTACTTC
j_gene: TRBJ2-7; v_gene: TRBV10-3; len: 20; abundance: NA; d_gene: TRBD2; CDR3aa: CAISDITGGLGLAAEGEQYF; CDR3nt: TGTGCCATCAGCGATATAACAGGAGGGTTAGGACTAGCGGCGGAAGGCGAGCAGTACTTC
j_gene: TRBJ1-5; v_gene: TRBV5-6; len: 14; abundance: NA; d_gene: NA; CDR3aa: CASTLGLGNQPQHF; CDR3nt: TGTGCCAGCACCCTGGGTTTGGGGAATCAGCCCCAGCATTTT
j_gene: TRBJ1-1; v_gene: TRBV9; len: 16; abundance: NA; d_gene: NA; CDR3aa: CASSVVSGSHPTEAFF; CDR3nt: TGTGCCAGCAGCGTAGTATCGGGCAGCCACCCTACTGAAGCTTTCTTT
j_gene: TRBJ1-5; v_gene: TRBV5-1; len: 14; abundance: NA; d_gene: TRBD1; CDR3aa: CASSEGGWGQPQHF; CDR3nt: TGCGCCAGCAGCGAAGGGGGCTGGGGTCAGCCCCAGCATTTT
j_gene: TRBJ2-7; v_gene: TRBV4-2; len: 14; abundance: NA; d_gene: NA; CDR3aa: CASSPADQTYEQYF; CDR3nt: TGTGCCAGCAGCCCTGCAGACCAGACCTACGAGCAGTACTTC
j_gene: TRBJ1-1; v_gene: TRBV2; len: 14; abundance: few; d_gene: TRBD1; CDR3aa: CASSWDRANTEAFF; CDR3nt: TGTGCCAGCAGTTGGGACAGGGCAAACACTGAAGCTTTCTTT